This T cell receptor beta chain is drawn from a study of blood T cell repertoires in COVID-19. Whole-study context: Researchers got acute and convalescent COVID-19 samples from the United States, Italy and Spain.

Germline-derived CDR1 and CDR2 are MNHEY and SMNVEV (reference sequence). This CDR3 region has 16 residues. V was clipped by 4 bases and J by 0 bases, with 13 bases between them. Under the authors' procedure: Nucleated cell counts were estimated from reference gene primer amplification. Method: immunoSEQ multiplex PCR; TCRdb's copy keeps in-frame clones and lacks some. That table supplies the V and J calls and clone size; D and trimming were determined from the DNA. Of 55,000 or so clones in the sample, over 80% were seen once. The chain carries TRBV27 and TRBJ2-1, with D perhaps TRBD2 (6 bases). The sample consisted of peripheral blood. This clonotype was sampled from a man aged 40-55 years with COVID-19, enrolled during active disease. For the CDR3, the DNA is TGTGCCAGCAGTTCGTCCGGGGGTATCTCCTACAATGAGCAGTTCTTC. It codes for CASSSSGGISYNEQFF.